The sequence of this TCR beta chain was determined in a study of Graves' ophthalmopathy and Graves' hyperthyroidism. The sequenced template was RNA, covering the TCR beta CDR3 region. Second-round multiplex PCR followed a first-round RT-PCR using HTBI primers. One entry per CDR3 protein, called by TCRdb with MiXCR from the multiplex PCR reads. Of about 400,000 distinct CDR3 sequences listed, about 21% are singletons. There are 17 residues in the CDR3. V lost 2 bases and J lost 5, with 21 bases in between. Germline-derived CDR1 and CDR2 are MNHEY and SVGAGI. This clonotype appeared many times. The chain uses TRBV6-5 and TRBJ2-5; D is possibly TRBD1 (5 bases). The sample consisted of peripheral blood. This receptor was taken from a woman aged 18-30 years with stable Graves' hyperthyroidism. CDR3 protein: CASSYDGSAWGSETQYF. The CDR3 DNA follows: TGTGCCAGCAGTTACGACGGATCGGCGTGGGGCAGCGAGACCCAGTACTTC.